A selection of T cell receptor beta chains follows, all from one sample in a study of blood T cell repertoires in COVID-19. Some clones are missing from TCRdb's copy, which holds only in-frame ones; the method was immunoSEQ multiplex PCR. The data contain about 70,000 clones, about four fifths of them singletons. Sequencing was carried out using peripheral blood. These receptors originate from a man aged 65 to 79 who had recovered from COVID-19. The CDR3 runs from the conserved cysteine through the conserved F or W. A D gene is named only where the DNA matches it firmly. Where a row states a size, it is once, few, many or the class of an expanded clone; other rows omit it.

D gene,V gene,J gene,clone size,CDR3 protein,CDR3 DNA
.,TRBV7-6,TRBJ2-7,.,CASSLYGGGPLSYEQYF,TGTGCCAGCAGCTTATATGGTGGGGGCCCCCTCTCCTACGAGCAGTACTTC
.,TRBV7-2,TRBJ1-1,.,CASSPQPIQGGGTEAFF,TGTGCCAGCAGCCCCCAACCTATACAGGGCGGCGGCACTGAAGCTTTCTTT
TRBD1,TRBV6-5,TRBJ2-7,once,CASSYWGQGDEQYF,TGTGCCAGCAGTTACTGGGGACAGGGGGACGAGCAGTACTTC
.,TRBV19,TRBJ1-6,.,CASSIRDYNSPLHF,TGTGCCAGTAGTATTCGAGACTATAATTCACCCCTCCACTTT
TRBD1,TRBV11-3,TRBJ2-7,.,CASSAGQGIGEQYF,TGTGCCAGCAGCGCTGGACAGGGAATCGGGGAGCAGTACTTC
TRBD1,TRBV2,TRBJ2-4,.,CASSERLRRRVGGNLGNIQYF,TGTGCCAGCAGTGAAAGACTTAGACGAAGGGTAGGGGGCAATCTGGGAAACATTCAGTACTTC
.,TRBV27,TRBJ1-2,many,CASSSGQYGYTF,TGTGCCAGCAGCTCTGGACAGTATGGCTACACCTTC
.,TRBV12-5,TRBJ2-1,.,CASAQISGSYNEQFF,TGTGCTAGTGCCCAAATCTCGGGTTCCTACAATGAGCAGTTCTTC
.,TRBV27,TRBJ2-1,.,CASSLGIGLNEQFF,TGTGCCAGCAGTTTAGGGATTGGACTAAATGAGCAGTTCTTC
TRBD1,TRBV28,TRBJ1-6,.,CATSKSPHTGAVGSPLHF,TGTGCCACGTCTAAGTCGCCACACACAGGGGCGGTAGGTTCACCCCTCCACTTT
.,TRBV7-2,TRBJ2-2,.,CASSLTPNTGELFF,TGTGCCAGCAGCCTTACTCCGAACACCGGGGAGCTGTTTTTT
TRBD1,TRBV28,TRBJ2-7,.,CASLGTVSYEQYF,TGTGCCAGCCTCGGGACAGTCTCTTACGAGCAGTACTTC
.,TRBV7-8,TRBJ1-2,.,CASSLDRVSRGYTF,TGTGCCAGCAGCTTAGACAGGGTCTCTCGTGGCTACACCTTC
TRBD1,TRBV6-2/TRBV6-3,TRBJ2-7,.,CASSLPTGGYEQYF,TGTGCCAGCAGCCTTCCAACAGGGGGCTACGAGCAGTACTTC
TRBD1,TRBV29-1,TRBJ1-2,.,CSVRDRTNYGYTF,TGCAGCGTGAGGGACAGGACTAACTATGGCTACACCTTC
TRBD1,TRBV27,TRBJ1-2,.,CASSIGQGNYGYTF,TGTGCCAGCAGCATCGGACAGGGGAACTATGGCTACACCTTC
TRBD2,TRBV11-3,TRBJ2-7,.,CASSPTSGFGEQYF,TGTGCCAGCAGCCCAACTAGCGGTTTCGGGGAGCAGTACTTC
TRBD1,TRBV19,TRBJ2-1,.,CASSPTGVGYNEQFF,TGTGCCAGTAGTCCGACAGGGGTCGGATACAATGAGCAGTTCTTC
TRBD1,TRBV3-1/TRBV3-2,TRBJ2-1,.,CASSRTGQDNEQFF,TGTGCCAGCAGCCGAACGGGACAGGACAATGAGCAGTTCTTC
.,TRBV28,TRBJ1-4,.,CASSLMGPSYEKLFF,TGTGCCAGCAGTTTAATGGGGCCGAGTTATGAAAAACTGTTTTTT
.,TRBV19,TRBJ1-5,.,CASSILPVSNQPQHF,TGTGCCAGTAGTATACTTCCAGTTAGCAATCAGCCCCAGCATTTT
TRBD1,TRBV9,TRBJ1-5,.,CASSPRTGEDQPQHF,TGTGCCAGCAGCCCCCGGACAGGGGAGGATCAGCCCCAGCATTTT
.,TRBV7-2,TRBJ1-3,few,CASSATGNSGNTIYF,TGTGCCAGCAGCGCCACAGGGAACTCTGGAAACACCATATATTTT
TRBD1,TRBV6-2/TRBV6-3,TRBJ1-5,once,CASSTGAYSNQPQHF,TGTGCCAGCAGTACAGGGGCCTATAGCAATCAGCCCCAGCATTTT
.,TRBV28,TRBJ1-1,.,CASRPGANTEAFF,TGTGCCAGCAGGCCAGGTGCGAACACTGAAGCTTTCTTT
TRBD1,TRBV2,TRBJ2-7,.,CATKQGAQSDEQYF,TGTGCCACCAAACAGGGGGCCCAGTCGGACGAGCAGTACTTC
TRBD2,TRBV5-1,TRBJ2-3,.,CASSLEPAGDTDTQYF,TGCGCCAGCAGCTTGGAGCCAGCGGGGGACACAGATACGCAGTATTTT
TRBD1,TRBV4-3,TRBJ1-2,.,CASSSAGDRGNGYTF,TGCGCCAGCAGCTCCGCGGGGGACAGGGGAAATGGCTACACCTTC
.,TRBV5-6,TRBJ1-1,.,CASSFGEGNTEAFF,TGTGCCAGCAGCTTCGGGGAGGGGAACACTGAAGCTTTCTTT
.,TRBV6-2/TRBV6-3,TRBJ1-1,.,CASSFGETHTEAFF,TGTGCCAGCAGTTTCGGAGAGACCCACACTGAAGCTTTCTTT
TRBD2,TRBV7-2,TRBJ2-7,.,CASSLAPGLAGGVEQYF,TGTGCCAGCAGCTTAGCCCCGGGACTAGCGGGAGGAGTTGAGCAGTACTTC
.,TRBV2,TRBJ2-3,.,CASSDRRDSSGVDTQYF,TGTGCCAGCAGTGATCGAAGGGATTCGTCCGGGGTGGATACGCAGTATTTT
.,TRBV7-2,TRBJ1-1,few,CASSPRPGMNTEAFF,TGTGCCAGCAGCCCGAGGCCGGGGATGAACACTGAAGCTTTCTTT
.,TRBV6-6,TRBJ2-7,.,CASGEGVEQYF,TGTGCCAGCGGAGAGGGAGTCGAGCAGTACTTC
.,TRBV28,TRBJ2-7,.,CASSSAGGGDEQYF,TGTGCCAGCAGTTCTGCGGGCGGCGGGGACGAGCAGTACTTC
TRBD2,TRBV7-2,TRBJ2-7,medium-sized,CASSLGLAGLTYEQYF,TGTGCCAGCAGCTTAGGACTAGCGGGACTTACCTACGAGCAGTACTTC
.,TRBV4-3,TRBJ2-7,.,CASSQGEGPYEQYF,TGCGCCAGCAGCCAAGGAGAGGGCCCCTACGAGCAGTACTTC
TRBD2,TRBV4-1,TRBJ2-3,.,CASSQGTSGRGRGYF,TGCGCCAGCAGCCAAGGGACTAGCGGGAGGGGTAGGGGGTATTTT
TRBD2,TRBV19,TRBJ2-2,.,CASRRGGGTGELFF,TGTGCCAGTAGGCGGGGGGGTGGTACCGGGGAGCTGTTTTTT
.,TRBV27,TRBJ2-2,.,CASSASSTLAGELFF,TGTGCCAGCAGTGCCTCTTCCACGCTAGCGGGGGAGCTGTTTTTT
TRBD2,TRBV27,TRBJ2-5,.,CASSRILAAGTQETQYF,TGTGCCAGCAGCCGAATATTGGCAGCGGGAACGCAAGAGACCCAGTACTTC
TRBD1,TRBV19,TRBJ2-5,few,CASGQGLSSKTQYF,TGTGCCAGCGGACAGGGGCTTTCCTCAAAGACCCAGTACTTC
TRBD1,TRBV29-1,TRBJ2-7,.,CSVQDRASYEQYF,TGCAGCGTTCAGGACAGGGCTAGTTACGAGCAGTACTTC
TRBD2,TRBV24-1,TRBJ2-3,.,CATSDPGLAPTDTQYF,TGTGCCACCAGTGACCCCGGACTAGCCCCGACAGATACGCAGTATTTT
TRBD2,TRBV19,TRBJ2-1,.,CASRKVGLAGGEQFF,TGTGCCAGTAGAAAGGTGGGACTAGCGGGAGGTGAGCAGTTCTTC
.,TRBV27,TRBJ2-7,.,CASARGGPSSYEQYF,TGTGCCAGCGCCAGGGGAGGGCCCAGCTCCTACGAGCAGTACTTC
.,TRBV27,TRBJ2-7,.,CASSSEGREQYF,TGTGCCAGCAGTTCGGAGGGCCGCGAGCAGTACTTC
TRBD2,TRBV9,TRBJ2-3,.,CASSGTSGGADTQYF,TGTGCCAGCAGCGGGACTAGCGGGGGGGCAGATACGCAGTATTTT
.,TRBV6-2/TRBV6-3,TRBJ2-1,few,CASSSNTGLASGFFF,TGTGCCAGCAGTTCCAATACGGGACTCGCGAGTGGGTTTTTCTTC
TRBD2,TRBV28,TRBJ2-2,.,CASSFVWDYHTGELFF,TGTGCCAGCAGTTTCGTTTGGGACTACCACACCGGGGAGCTGTTTTTT
TRBD2,TRBV27,TRBJ2-7,.,CASSFSPGPFAGGAGQYF,TGTGCCAGCAGTTTCAGTCCCGGGCCCTTTGCGGGAGGGGCCGGACAGTACTTC
TRBD1,TRBV7-3,TRBJ2-3,.,CASSSQTGGQDTQYF,TGTGCCAGCAGCTCCCAGACAGGGGGGCAAGATACGCAGTATTTT
.,TRBV5-6,TRBJ2-2,.,CASSFGSLGELFF,TGTGCCAGCAGCTTCGGGAGTTTGGGGGAGCTGTTTTTT
.,TRBV6-5,TRBJ2-3,.,CASSTTRTDTQYF,TGTGCCAGCAGTACTACTCGCACAGATACGCAGTATTTT
TRBD1,TRBV7-8,TRBJ2-4,.,CASSRRPRGLEAKNIQYF,TGTGCCAGCAGCCGCCGCCCCAGGGGGCTCGAAGCCAAAAACATTCAGTACTTC
TRBD1,TRBV7-9,TRBJ1-4,.,CASSLADRVEKLFF,TGTGCCAGCAGCTTAGCGGACAGGGTTGAAAAACTGTTTTTT
.,TRBV7-9,TRBJ2-3,.,CASRRPGGTDTQYF,TGTGCCAGCAGACGACCCGGGGGCACAGATACGCAGTATTTT
.,TRBV6-5,TRBJ1-4,.,CASSYSSTATNEKLFF,TGTGCCAGCAGTTACTCATCAACTGCAACTAATGAAAAACTGTTTTTT
.,TRBV11-2,TRBJ1-3,.,CASSPFGGARANTIYF,TGTGCCAGCAGCCCTTTCGGGGGAGCAAGGGCAAACACCATATATTTT
.,TRBV28,TRBJ2-7,.,CASSLFRRDEQYF,TGTGCCAGCAGTTTATTCCGCAGGGACGAGCAGTACTTC